This TCR beta chain is drawn from a study of Ad26.COV2.S vaccination and SARS-CoV-2 variants. From germline, CDR1 is LGHDT and CDR2 YNNKEL (reference sequence). The CDR3 has 16 amino acids. V lost 4 bases and J lost 4, with 19 bases in between. Measured with immunoSEQ multiplex PCR; TCRdb has only the in-frame clones, and not every one. The sample carries more than 350,000 clones, around 90% recorded once. Described treatment: 15 to 20 received Ad26.COV2.S at low or high dose, single or two shots; roughly five received placebo; per-sample allocation not given. After the first vaccine or placebo injection, samples were drawn on day 63.

The sample consisted of peripheral blood, taken in a trial of Ad26.COV2.S vaccine versus placebo. This chain joins TRBV3-1 (or the pseudogene TRBV3-2) and TRBJ1-1; possibly TRBD1 for D (5 bases). The receptor was derived from a person between 18 and 65 years old who received the Ad26.COV2.S COVID-19 vaccine or a placebo. The CDR3 region is CASSLSLEGWGTEAFF. Written as DNA, the CDR3 is TGTGCCAGCAGCCTATCTTTGGAGGGGTGGGGCACTGAAGCTTTCTTT.